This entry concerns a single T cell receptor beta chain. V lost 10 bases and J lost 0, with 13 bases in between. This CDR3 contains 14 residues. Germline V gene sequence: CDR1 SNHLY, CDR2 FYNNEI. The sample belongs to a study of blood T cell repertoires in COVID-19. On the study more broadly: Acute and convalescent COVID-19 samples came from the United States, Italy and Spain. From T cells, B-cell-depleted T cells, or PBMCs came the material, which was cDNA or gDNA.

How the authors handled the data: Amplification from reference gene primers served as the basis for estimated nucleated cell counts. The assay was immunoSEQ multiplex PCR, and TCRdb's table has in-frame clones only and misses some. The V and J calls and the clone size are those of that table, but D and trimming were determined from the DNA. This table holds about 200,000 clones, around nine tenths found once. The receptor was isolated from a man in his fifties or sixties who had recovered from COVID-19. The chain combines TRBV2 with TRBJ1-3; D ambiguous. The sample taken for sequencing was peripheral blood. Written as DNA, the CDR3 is TGTGCCACCACGCCGGGTAGCTCTGGAAACACCATATATTTT. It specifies CATTPGSSGNTIYF.